One and the same sample provided the 5 T cell receptor beta chains below, sequenced in a study of shared clonotypes between healthy human individuals. As defined, naive CD8 cells were CD45RO-negative and positively selected for CCR7, with terminally differentiated effector memory CD45RA+ cells excluded. Libraries were prepared by immunoSEQ multiplex PCR; TCRdb keeps only in-frame clonotypes and omits some of them. The data show 630,000 or so clones, 98% seen once. The specimen sequenced was naive CD8+ T cells sorted from blood. The receptors were sampled from a man aged 25-45 years in good health.

J is TRBJ2-2 and V is TRBV6-5; 7 bases align to TRBD1. Germline loops: CDR1 MNHEY, CDR2 SVGAGI. This CDR3 comprises 15 residues. V dropped 10 bases and J dropped 3; count of bases not matched to a gene: 11. The CDR3, as DNA: TGTGCCACCGAACTCCGGACAGGAGACACCGGGGAGCTGTTTTTT. This encodes CATELRTGDTGELFF.

The V gene is TRBV27, the J gene TRBJ2-3, with TRBD2 matching 7 bases. Trimming at V came to 6 bases and at J to 2 bases, leaving 11 bases not matched to a gene. The germline V gene has CDR1 MNHEY and CDR2 SMNVEV (reference sequence). This CDR3 is built from 16 residues. The CDR3 region is CASSSGEGLNTDTQYF. CDR3 bases: TGTGCCAGCAGCTCGGGGGAGGGACTCAACACAGATACGCAGTATTTT.

The chain combines TRBV9 with TRBJ2-1; either TRBD1 or TRBD2 may supply D (5 bases each). Germline V gene sequence: CDR1 SGDLS, CDR2 YYNGEE. The CDR3 extends over 16 amino acids. Trimming pared 0 bases from V and 0 bases from J, leaving 10 bases between. Written as DNA, the CDR3 is TGTGCCAGCAGCGTAGACGGGGCGGTCTCCTACAATGAGCAGTTCTTC. The encoded protein is CASSVDGAVSYNEQFF.

This chain connects TRBV30 to TRBJ2-6, with D perhaps TRBD2 (5 bases). The CDR3 spans 14 residues. The V and J ends lost 3 bases and 0 bases respectively, with 6 bases between them. Germline V gene sequence: CDR1 GTSNPN, CDR2 SVGIG (reference sequence). The chain's CDR3 is CAWRRDSGANVLTF. CDR3 DNA: TGTGCCTGGAGGAGGGACTCTGGGGCCAACGTCCTGACTTTC. Complete variable domain (other parts from reference TRBV30 and TRBJ2-6): SQTIHQWPATLVQPVGSPLSLECTVEGTSNPNLYWYRQAAGRGLQLLFYSVGIGQISSEVPQNLSASRPQDRQFILSSKKLLLSDSGFYLCAWRRDSGANVLTFGAGSRLTVL.

The chain couples TRBV5-1 to TRBJ2-7; tentatively, D is TRBD1 or TRBD2 (5 bases each). Germline V gives CDR1 SGHRS, CDR2 YFSETQ. V dropped 4 bases and J dropped 6 bases, with 14 bases sitting between them. The CDR3 runs to 13 residues. The CDR3 DNA reads as TGCGCCAGCAGCGAGGGGATTAATGTCGAGCAGTACTTC. This gives the protein CASSEGINVEQYF.